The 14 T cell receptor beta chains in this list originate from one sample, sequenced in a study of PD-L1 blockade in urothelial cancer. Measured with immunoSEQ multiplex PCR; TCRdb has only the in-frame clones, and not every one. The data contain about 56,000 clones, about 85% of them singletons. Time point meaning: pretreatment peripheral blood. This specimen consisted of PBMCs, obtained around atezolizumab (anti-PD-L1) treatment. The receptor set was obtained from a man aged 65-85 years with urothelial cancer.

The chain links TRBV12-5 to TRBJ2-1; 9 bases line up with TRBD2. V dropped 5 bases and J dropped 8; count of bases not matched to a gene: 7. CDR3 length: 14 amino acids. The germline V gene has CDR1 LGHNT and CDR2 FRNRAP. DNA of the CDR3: TGTGCTAGTGGTATTCAAGCGGGAGGAGATGAGCAGTTCTTC. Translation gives CASGIQAGGDEQFF.

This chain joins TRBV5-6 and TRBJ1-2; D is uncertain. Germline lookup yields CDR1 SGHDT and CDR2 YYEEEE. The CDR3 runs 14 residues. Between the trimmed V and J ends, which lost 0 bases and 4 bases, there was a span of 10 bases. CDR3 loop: CASSLVGRTYGYTF. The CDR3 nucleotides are TGTGCCAGCAGCTTGGTGGGCAGAACCTATGGCTACACCTTC.

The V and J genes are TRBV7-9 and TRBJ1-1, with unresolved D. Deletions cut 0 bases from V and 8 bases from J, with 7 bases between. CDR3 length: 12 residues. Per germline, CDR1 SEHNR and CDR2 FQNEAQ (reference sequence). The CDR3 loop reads CASSLAQVEAFF. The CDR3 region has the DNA TGTGCCAGCAGCTTAGCCCAGGTGGAAGCTTTCTTT.

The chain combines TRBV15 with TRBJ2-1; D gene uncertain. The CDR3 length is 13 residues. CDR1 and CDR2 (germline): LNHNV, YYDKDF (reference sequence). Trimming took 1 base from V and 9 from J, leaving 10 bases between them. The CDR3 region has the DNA TGTGCCACCAGCAGAGGATCGAGCGTTGAGCAGTTCTTC. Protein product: CATSRGSSVEQFF.

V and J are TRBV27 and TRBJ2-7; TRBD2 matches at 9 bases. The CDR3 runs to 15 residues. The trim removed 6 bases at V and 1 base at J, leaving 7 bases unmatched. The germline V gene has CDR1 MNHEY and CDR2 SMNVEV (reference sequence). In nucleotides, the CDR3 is TGTGCCAGCAGCTCCCCGCTAGCGGGGTCCTACGAGCAGTACTTC. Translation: CASSSPLAGSYEQYF.

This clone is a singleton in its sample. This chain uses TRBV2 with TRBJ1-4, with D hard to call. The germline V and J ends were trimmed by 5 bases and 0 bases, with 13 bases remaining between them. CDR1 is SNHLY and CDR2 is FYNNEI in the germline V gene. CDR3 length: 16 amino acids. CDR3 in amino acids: CASSSLTPATNEKLFF. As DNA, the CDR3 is TGTGCCAGCAGTTCCCTCACACCCGCAACTAATGAAAAACTGTTTTTT.

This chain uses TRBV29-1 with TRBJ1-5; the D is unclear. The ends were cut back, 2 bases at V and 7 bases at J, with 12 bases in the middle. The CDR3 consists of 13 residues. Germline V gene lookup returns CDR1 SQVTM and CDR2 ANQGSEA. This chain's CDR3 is CSVELTEGQPQHF. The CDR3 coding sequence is TGCAGCGTTGAACTAACGGAGGGCCAGCCCCAGCATTTT.

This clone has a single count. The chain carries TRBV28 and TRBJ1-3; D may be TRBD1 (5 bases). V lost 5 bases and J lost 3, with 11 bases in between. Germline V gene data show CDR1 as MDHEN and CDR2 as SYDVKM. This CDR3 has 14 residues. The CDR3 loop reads CASSPGGVGNTIYF. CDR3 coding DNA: TGTGCCAGCAGTCCCGGAGGGGTTGGAAACACCATATATTTT.

The CDR3 DNA reads as TGTGCCAGCAGCCAAGATTACGGGAGGGCCCTCAATGAGCAGTTCTTC. Residues: CASSQDYGRALNEQFF. V and J are TRBV4-2 and TRBJ2-1; 8 nucleotides match TRBD2. CDR3 length equals 16 residues. V gave up 0 bases and J gave up 6 bases; unmatched junction bases: 7. Germline V gene sequence: CDR1 LGHNA, CDR2 YNFKEQ.

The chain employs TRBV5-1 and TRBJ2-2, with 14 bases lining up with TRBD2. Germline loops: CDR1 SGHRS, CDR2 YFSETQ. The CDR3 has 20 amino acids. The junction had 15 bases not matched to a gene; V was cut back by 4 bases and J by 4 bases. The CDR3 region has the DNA TGCGCCAGCAGCCACGGGACTAGCGGGAGTAATTCGGGGGGCACCGGGGAGCTGTTTTTT. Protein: CASSHGTSGSNSGGTGELFF.

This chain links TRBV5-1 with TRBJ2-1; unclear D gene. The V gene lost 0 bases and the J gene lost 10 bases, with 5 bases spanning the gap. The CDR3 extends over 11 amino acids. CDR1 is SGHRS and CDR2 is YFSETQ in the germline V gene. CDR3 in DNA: TGCGCCAGCAGCTTGGGACAAGAGCAGTTCTTC. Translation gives CASSLGQEQFF.

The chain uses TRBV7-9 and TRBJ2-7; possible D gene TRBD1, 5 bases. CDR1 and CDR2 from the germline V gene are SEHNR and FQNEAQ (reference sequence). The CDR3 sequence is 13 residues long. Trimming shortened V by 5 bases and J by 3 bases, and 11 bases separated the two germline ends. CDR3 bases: TGTGCCAGCAGCGCCGCCGACAGCTACGAGCAGTACTTC. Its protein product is CASSAADSYEQYF.

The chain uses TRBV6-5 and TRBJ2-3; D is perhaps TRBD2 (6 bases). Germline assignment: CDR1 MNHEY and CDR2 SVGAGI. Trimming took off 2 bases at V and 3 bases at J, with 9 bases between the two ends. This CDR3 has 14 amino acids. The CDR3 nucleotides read TGTGCCAGCAGTTACGGCGGGACTACAGATACGCAGTATTTT. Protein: CASSYGGTTDTQYF.

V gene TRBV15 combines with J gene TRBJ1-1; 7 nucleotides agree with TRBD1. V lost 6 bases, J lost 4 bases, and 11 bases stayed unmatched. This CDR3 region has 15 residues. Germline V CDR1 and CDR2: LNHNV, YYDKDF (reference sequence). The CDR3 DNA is TGTGCCACCAGTCCTGACAGGGTAGGGACCACTGAAGCTTTCTTT. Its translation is CATSPDRVGTTEAFF.